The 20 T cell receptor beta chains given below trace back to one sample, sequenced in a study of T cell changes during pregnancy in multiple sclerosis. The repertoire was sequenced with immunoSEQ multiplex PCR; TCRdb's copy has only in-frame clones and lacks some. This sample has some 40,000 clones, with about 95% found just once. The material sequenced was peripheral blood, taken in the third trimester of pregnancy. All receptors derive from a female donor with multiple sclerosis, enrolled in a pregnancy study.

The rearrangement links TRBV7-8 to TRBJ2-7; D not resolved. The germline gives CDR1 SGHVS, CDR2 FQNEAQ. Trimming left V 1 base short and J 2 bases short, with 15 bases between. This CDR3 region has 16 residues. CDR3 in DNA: TGTGCCAGCAGCTTAGGTGCCTCCTCGACTCCCTACGAGCAGTACTTC. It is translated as CASSLGASSTPYEQYF.

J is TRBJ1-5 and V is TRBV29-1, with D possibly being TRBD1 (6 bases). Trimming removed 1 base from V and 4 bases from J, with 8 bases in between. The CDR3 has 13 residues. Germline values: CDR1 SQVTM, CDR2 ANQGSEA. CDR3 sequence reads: CSVEVQGNQPQHF. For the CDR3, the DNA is TGCAGCGTTGAAGTCCAGGGGAATCAGCCCCAGCATTTT. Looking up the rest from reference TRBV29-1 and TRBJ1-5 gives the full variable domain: SAVISQKPSRDICQRGTSLTIQCQVDSQVTMMFWYRQQPGQSLTLIATANQGSEATYESGFVIDKFPISRPNLTFSTLTVSNMSPEDSSIYLCSVEVQGNQPQHFGDGTRLSIL.

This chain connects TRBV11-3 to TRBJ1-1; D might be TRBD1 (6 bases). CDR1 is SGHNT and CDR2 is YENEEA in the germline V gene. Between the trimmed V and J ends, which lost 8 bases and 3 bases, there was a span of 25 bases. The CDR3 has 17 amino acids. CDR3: CASAWDKGRGEYTEAFF. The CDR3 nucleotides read TGTGCCAGCGCCTGGGACAAGGGCCGGGGAGAATACACTGAAGCTTTCTTT.

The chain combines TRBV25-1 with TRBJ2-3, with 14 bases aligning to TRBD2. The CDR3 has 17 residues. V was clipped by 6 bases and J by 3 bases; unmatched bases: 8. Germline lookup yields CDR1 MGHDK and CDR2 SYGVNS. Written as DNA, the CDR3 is TGTGCCAGCAGCGGGACTAGCGGGAGCGTCAATACAGATACGCAGTATTTT. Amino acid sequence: CASSGTSGSVNTDTQYF.

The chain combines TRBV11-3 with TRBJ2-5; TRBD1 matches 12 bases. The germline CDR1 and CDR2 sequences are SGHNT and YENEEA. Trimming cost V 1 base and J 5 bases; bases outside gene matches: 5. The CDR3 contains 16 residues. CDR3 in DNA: TGTGCCAGCAGCTTAGGACTGGGACAGGGGGCGGAGACCCAGTACTTC. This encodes CASSLGLGQGAETQYF.

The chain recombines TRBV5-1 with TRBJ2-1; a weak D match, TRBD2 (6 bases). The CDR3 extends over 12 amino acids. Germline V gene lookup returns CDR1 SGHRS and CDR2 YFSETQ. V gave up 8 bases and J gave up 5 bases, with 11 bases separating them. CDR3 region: CASSGLNNEQFF. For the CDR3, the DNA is TGCGCCAGTTCGGGACTTAACAATGAGCAGTTCTTC.

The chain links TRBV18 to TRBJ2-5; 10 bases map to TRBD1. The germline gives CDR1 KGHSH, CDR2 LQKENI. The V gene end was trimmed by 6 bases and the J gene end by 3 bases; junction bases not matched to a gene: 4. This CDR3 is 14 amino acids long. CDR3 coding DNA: TGTGCCAGCTCTCCCGGGACAGGGGAAGAGACCCAGTACTTC. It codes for CASSPGTGEETQYF.

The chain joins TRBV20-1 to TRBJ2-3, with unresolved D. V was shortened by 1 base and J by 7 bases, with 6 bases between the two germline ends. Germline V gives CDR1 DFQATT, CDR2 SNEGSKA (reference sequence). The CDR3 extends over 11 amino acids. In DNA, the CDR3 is TGCAGTGCTAGAGGAGGTCATACGCAGTATTTT. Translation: CSARGGHTQYF.

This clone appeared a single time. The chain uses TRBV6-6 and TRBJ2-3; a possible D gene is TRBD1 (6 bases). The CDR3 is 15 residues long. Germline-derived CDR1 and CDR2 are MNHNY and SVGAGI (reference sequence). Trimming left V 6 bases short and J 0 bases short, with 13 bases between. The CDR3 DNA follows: TGTGCCAGCAGCCCTTTACAGGGTAGCACAGATACGCAGTATTTT. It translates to CASSPLQGSTDTQYF.

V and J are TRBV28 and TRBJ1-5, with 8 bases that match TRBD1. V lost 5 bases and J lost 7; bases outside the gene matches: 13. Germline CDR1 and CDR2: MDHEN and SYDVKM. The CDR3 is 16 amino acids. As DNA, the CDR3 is TGTGCCAGCAGTCGTATACAGGGGGGCCTCGGGCAGCCCCAGCATTTT. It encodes CASSRIQGGLGQPQHF.

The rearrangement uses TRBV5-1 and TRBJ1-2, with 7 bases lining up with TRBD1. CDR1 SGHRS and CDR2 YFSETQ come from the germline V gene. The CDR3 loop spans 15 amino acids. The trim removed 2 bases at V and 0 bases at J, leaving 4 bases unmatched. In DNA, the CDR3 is TGCGCCAGCAGCTTAACCGGGACAGCTAACTATGGCTACACCTTC. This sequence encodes CASSLTGTANYGYTF.

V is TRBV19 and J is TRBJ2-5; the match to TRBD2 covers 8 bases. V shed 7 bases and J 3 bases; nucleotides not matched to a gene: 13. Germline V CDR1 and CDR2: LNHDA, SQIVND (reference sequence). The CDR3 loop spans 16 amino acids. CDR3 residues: CASTSPGRGGEETQYF. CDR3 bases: TGTGCCAGTACCTCTCCCGGGAGGGGGGGAGAAGAGACCCAGTACTTC.

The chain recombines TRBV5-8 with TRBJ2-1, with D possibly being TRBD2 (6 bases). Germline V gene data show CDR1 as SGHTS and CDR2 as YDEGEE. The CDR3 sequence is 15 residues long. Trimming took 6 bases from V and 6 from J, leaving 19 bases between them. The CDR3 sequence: CASNPTGTSTNEQFF. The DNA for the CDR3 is TGTGCCAGCAATCCCACCGGGACTTCCACCAATGAGCAGTTCTTC.

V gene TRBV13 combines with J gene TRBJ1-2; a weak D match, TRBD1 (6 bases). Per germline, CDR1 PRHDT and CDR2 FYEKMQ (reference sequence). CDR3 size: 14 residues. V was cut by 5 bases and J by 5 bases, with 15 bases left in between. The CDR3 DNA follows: TGTGCCAGCAGCCGAGACAGGAACGGTTATGGCTACACCTTC. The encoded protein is CASSRDRNGYGYTF. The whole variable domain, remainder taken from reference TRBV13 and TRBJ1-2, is AAGVIQSPRHLIKEKRETATLKCYPIPRHDTVYWYQQGPGQDPQFLISFYEKMQSDKGSIPDRFSAQQFSDYHSELNMSSLELGDSALYFCASSRDRNGYGYTFGSGTRLTVV.

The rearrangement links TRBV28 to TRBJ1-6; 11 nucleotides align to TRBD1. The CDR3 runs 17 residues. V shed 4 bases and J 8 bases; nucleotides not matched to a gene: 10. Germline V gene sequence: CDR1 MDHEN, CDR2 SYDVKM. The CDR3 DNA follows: TGTGCCAGCAGTTCGCTAAGGACAGGGGGCGGTTATTCACCCCTCCACTTT. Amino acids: CASSSLRTGGGYSPLHF. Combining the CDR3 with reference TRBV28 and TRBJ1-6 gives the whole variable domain DVKVTQSSRYLVKRTGEKVFLECVQDMDHENMFWYRQDPGLGLRLIYFSYDVKMKEKGDIPEGYSVSREKKERFSLILESASTNQTSMYLCASSSLRTGGGYSPLHFGNGTRLTVT.

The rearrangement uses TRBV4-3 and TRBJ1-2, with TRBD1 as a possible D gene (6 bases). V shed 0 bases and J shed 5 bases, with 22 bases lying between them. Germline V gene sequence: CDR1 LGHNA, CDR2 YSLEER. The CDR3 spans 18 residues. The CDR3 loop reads CASSQDRGASLQLYGYTF. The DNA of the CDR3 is TGCGCCAGCAGCCAAGATCGGGGGGCCTCACTTCAATTATATGGCTACACCTTC.

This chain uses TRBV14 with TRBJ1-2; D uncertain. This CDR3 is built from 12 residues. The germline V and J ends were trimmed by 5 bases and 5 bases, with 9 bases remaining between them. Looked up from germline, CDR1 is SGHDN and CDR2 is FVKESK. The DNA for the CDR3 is TGTGCCAGCAGCGTCGGAGCGTATGGCTACACCTTC. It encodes CASSVGAYGYTF.

CDR3 amino acids: CASSLVGVAGSTDTQYF. The CDR3 nucleotides are TGTGCCAGCAGTTTAGTGGGAGTTGCGGGTAGCACAGATACGCAGTATTTT. The J gene is TRBJ2-3, the V gene TRBV28, with D possibly matching TRBD2 (5 bases). With 2 bases removed from V and 0 bases from J, the gap between germline ends came to 15 bases. Germline-derived CDR1 and CDR2 are MDHEN and SYDVKM. The CDR3 covers 17 residues.

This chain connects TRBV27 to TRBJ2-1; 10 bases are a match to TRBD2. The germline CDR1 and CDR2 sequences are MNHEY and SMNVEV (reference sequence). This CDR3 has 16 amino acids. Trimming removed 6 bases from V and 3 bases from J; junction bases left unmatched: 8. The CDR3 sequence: CASRLDGTSVYNEQFF. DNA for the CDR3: TGTGCCAGCAGGCTCGACGGGACTAGCGTCTACAATGAGCAGTTCTTC.

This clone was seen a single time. The CDR3 spells CATSPSGNTGELFF. In nucleotides, the CDR3 is TGTGCCACCAGTCCCAGCGGGAACACCGGGGAGCTGTTTTTT. The V gene is TRBV15, the J gene TRBJ2-2, with D perhaps TRBD2 (5 bases). The germline V and J ends were trimmed by 6 bases and 1 base, with 9 bases remaining between them. Germline V gene data show CDR1 as LNHNV and CDR2 as YYDKDF (reference sequence). This CDR3 has 14 residues.